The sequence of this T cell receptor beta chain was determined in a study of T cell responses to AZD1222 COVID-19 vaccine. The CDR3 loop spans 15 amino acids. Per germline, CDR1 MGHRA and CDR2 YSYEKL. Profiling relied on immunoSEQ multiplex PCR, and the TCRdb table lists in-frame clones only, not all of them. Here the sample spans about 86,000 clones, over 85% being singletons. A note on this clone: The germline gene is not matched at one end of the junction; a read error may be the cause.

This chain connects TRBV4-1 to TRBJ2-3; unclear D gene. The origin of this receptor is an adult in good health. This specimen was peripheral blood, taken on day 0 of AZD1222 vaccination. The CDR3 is CASSEESLPADTQYF. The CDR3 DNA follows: TGCGCCAGCAGCGAAGAATCCTTGCCCGCAGATACGCAGTATTTT.